The 12 T cell receptor beta chains presented below share a single source sample, sequenced in a study of blood T cell repertoires in COVID-19. Some clones are missing from TCRdb's copy, which holds only in-frame ones; the method was immunoSEQ multiplex PCR. This sample has around 28,000 clones; over 75% occur once, and the top ten carry more than 20%. The sample consisted of peripheral blood. These receptors were taken from a human donor in a cohort sampled during active COVID-19.

This chain connects TRBV30 to TRBJ2-2; tentatively, D is TRBD1 (5 bases). V lost 3 bases and J 5 bases, leaving 10 bases between the germline ends. Germline V gene sequence: CDR1 GTSNPN, CDR2 SVGIG (reference sequence). This CDR3 has 13 residues. CDR3 region: CAWRTTATGELFF. Here the CDR3 DNA reads TGTGCCTGGAGGACGACAGCTACCGGGGAGCTGTTTTTT.

This clone was found once. The chain has TRBV19 and TRBJ1-4; tentatively, D is TRBD1 (6 bases). The CDR3 totals 14 residues. CDR1 is LNHDA and CDR2 is SQIVND in the germline V gene (reference sequence). The V gene lost 3 bases and the J gene lost 4 bases, with 9 bases spanning the gap. CDR3 DNA sequence: TGTGCCAGTAGTATGCGGGGGCTTAATGAAAAACTGTTTTTT. This codes for CASSMRGLNEKLFF.

The chain carries TRBV6-4 and TRBJ2-1; maybe TRBD1 (6 bases). This CDR3 has 15 amino acids. CDR1 and CDR2 from the germline V gene are MRHNA and SNTAGT. Trimming took off 7 bases at V and 0 bases at J, with 13 bases between the two ends. The DNA for the CDR3 is TGTGCCAGCACTCAAGGGGGAAGCTCCTACAATGAGCAGTTCTTC. Its translation is CASTQGGSSYNEQFF.

This clone is categorized as large. The genes are TRBV6-2 or TRBV6-3 and TRBJ1-1; 7 nucleotides agree with TRBD1. V shed 5 bases and J 2 bases; nucleotides not matched to a gene: 14. This CDR3 contains 17 residues. Germline V gene data show CDR1 as MNHEY and CDR2 as SVGEGT. The CDR3 DNA reads as TGTGCCAGCAGTGTTGACAGGGTTTTCCCTTTCAACACTGAAGCTTTCTTT. This sequence encodes CASSVDRVFPFNTEAFF.

This chain joins TRBV19 and TRBJ2-1; 7 positions match TRBD1. J was trimmed by 7 bases and V by 7 bases; bases with no gene match: 10. CDR1 is LNHDA, CDR2 SQIVND, per germline (reference sequence). CDR3 length equals 14 residues. The CDR3 is CASKGGPDGNEQFF. CDR3 bases: TGTGCCAGTAAAGGGGGCCCCGACGGTAATGAGCAGTTCTTC.

This clone was counted only a few times. J is TRBJ2-1 and V is TRBV2, with TRBD2 matching 13 bases. Germline CDR1 is SNHLY and CDR2 is FYNNEI. The CDR3 runs 12 residues. The CDR3 loop reads CAWGLAGNEQFF. CDR3 coding DNA: TGTGCTTGGGGACTAGCGGGGAACGAGCAGTTCTTC. The full variable domain, with the rest looked up from reference TRBV2 and TRBJ2-1, is EPEVTQTPSHQVTQMGQEVILRCVPISNHLYFYWYRQILGQKVEFLVSFYNNEISEKSEIFDDQFSVERPDGSNFTLKIRSTKLEDSAMYFCAWGLAGNEQFFGPGTRLTVL.

The V and J genes are TRBV7-9 and TRBJ1-2, with D maybe TRBD1 (5 bases). Germline V lookup: CDR1 SEHNR, CDR2 FQNEAQ (reference sequence). This CDR3 spans 13 amino acids. The V and J ends lost 3 bases and 6 bases respectively, with 11 bases between them. CDR3 region: CASSLTTGDGYTF. CDR3 nucleotide sequence: TGTGCCAGCAGCTTGACCACGGGGGATGGCTACACCTTC.

The chain employs TRBV7-2 and TRBJ1-1; D not resolved. The CDR3 extends over 12 amino acids. CDR1 is SGHTA, CDR2 FQGNSA, per germline. V dropped 5 bases and J dropped 1 base, with 5 bases sitting between them. The CDR3 here is CASSRRNTEAFF. The CDR3 nucleotides are TGTGCCAGCAGCCGCAGGAACACTGAAGCTTTCTTT. Variable domain in full (rest from reference TRBV7-2 and TRBJ1-1): GAGVSQSPSNKVTEKGKDVELRCDPISGHTALYWYRQSLGQGLEFLIYFQGNSAPDKSGLPSDRFSAERTGGSVSTLTIQRTQQEDSAVYLCASSRRNTEAFFGQGTRLTVV.

The gene calls are TRBV3-1 (or the pseudogene TRBV3-2) and TRBJ2-3; no definite D call. The CDR3 contains 14 residues. Trimming shortened V by 4 bases and J by 2 bases, and 10 bases separated the two germline ends. The germline gives CDR1 LGHDT, CDR2 YNNKEL (reference sequence). Written as DNA, the CDR3 is TGTGCCAGCAGCCCTCTCAGTTCCACAGATACGCAGTATTTT. Translated: CASSPLSSTDTQYF.

The genes are TRBV7-9 and TRBJ2-3; 12 bases match TRBD2. CDR1 SEHNR and CDR2 FQNEAQ come from the germline V gene (reference sequence). CDR3 size: 15 residues. After removal of 3 bases from V and 3 bases from J, the junction contained 1 base not matched to a gene. CDR3 sequence: CASSLTSGGTDTQYF. Written as DNA, the CDR3 is TGTGCCAGCAGCTTGACTAGCGGGGGAACAGATACGCAGTATTTT.

The chain employs TRBV9 and TRBJ2-7; 7 bases fit TRBD1. The length of the CDR3 is 16 residues. Unmatched junction bases numbered 9, after V lost 3 bases and J lost 0 bases. The germline CDR1 and CDR2 sequences are SGDLS and YYNGEE. CDR3 sequence: CASSAPDRPDSYEQYF. The CDR3 DNA is TGTGCCAGCAGCGCTCCGGACAGGCCCGACTCCTACGAGCAGTACTTC.

The rearrangement joins TRBV18 to TRBJ2-7; D possibly corresponds to TRBD2 (7 bases). V lost 2 bases, J lost 2 bases, and 19 bases lay in between. The CDR3 has 17 residues. Per germline, CDR1 KGHSH and CDR2 LQKENI. Here the CDR3 DNA reads TGTGCCAGCTCACCAGGGTGGGGGCGCGGGGGAACCTACGAGCAGTACTTC. It translates to CASSPGWGRGGTYEQYF.